These T cell receptor beta chains were read from a single sample in a study of beta chain features in type 1 diabetes. Sequencing was performed with immunoSEQ multiplex PCR; in TCRdb, only in-frame clones are kept and a portion is missing. The table includes around 250,000 clones, over 11% detected once. The sequenced sample was naive CD4+ T cells from blood. All receptors derive from a man aged 30 to 45 with type 1 diabetes. Both conserved end residues are part of each CDR3. The order of the fields is D gene, V gene, clone size, J gene, CDR3 DNA, CDR3 protein. The D gene is left open where the match is weak. Only some rows state a clone size, as once, few, many or a class for expanded clones.

>.|TRBV11-3|.|TRBJ1-2
TGTGCCAGCAGCAGAAAAGAAAGAGATGGCTACACCTTC
CASSRKERDGYTF
>.|TRBV5-1|few|TRBJ2-7
TGCGCCAGCAGCTTGACAGGGCGGAACGAGCAGTACTTC
CASSLTGRNEQYF
>TRBD1|TRBV11-2|few|TRBJ2-7
TGTGCCAGCAGCTTAGATCTGACAGGGGTGTACGAGCAGTACTTC
CASSLDLTGVYEQYF
>.|TRBV5-1|few|TRBJ2-7
TGCGCCAGCAGCTTGCCCGGGAAAGCCTTTAAGCAGTACTTC
CASSLPGKAFKQYF
>.|TRBV2|few|TRBJ1-5
TGTGCCAGCAGAAACGGACAGCCCAATCAGCCCCAGCATTTT
CASRNGQPNQPQHF
>.|TRBV5-1|few|TRBJ1-1
TGCGCCAGCGGGAGGGAGGGGAACACTGAAGCTTTCTTT
CASGREGNTEAFF
>.|TRBV30|few|TRBJ1-5
TGTGCCTGGAGTGTAAGGGATCGACAGAACAATCAGCCCCAGCATTTT
CAWSVRDRQNNQPQHF
>.|TRBV9|many|TRBJ2-1
TGTGCCAGCAGCGTAGGACTAGTGAATGAGCAGTTCTTC
CASSVGLVNEQFF
>.|TRBV6-5|.|TRBJ2-7
TGTGCCAGCAGTTCAATGGACATTGCCTACGAGCAGTACTTC
CASSSMDIAYEQYF
>.|TRBV6-5|few|TRBJ2-7
TGTGCCAGCAGTTACTCGACGGGTTACGAGCAGTACTTC
CASSYSTGYEQYF
>.|TRBV27|few|TRBJ2-7
TGTGCCAGCAGTTACCAGCGAGGAGGTTACGAGCAGTACTTC
CASSYQRGGYEQYF
>TRBD2|TRBV7-9|few|TRBJ2-3
TGTGCCAGCAGCCCCGGACTAGCGGGGGGGCCGCGCACAGATACGCAGTATTTT
CASSPGLAGGPRTDTQYF
>TRBD2|TRBV5-1|.|TRBJ2-3
TGCGCCAGCAGCTTACTAGCGGGAGAAGCAGATACGCAGTATTTT
CASSLLAGEADTQYF
>.|TRBV4-3|few|TRBJ1-2
TGCGCCAGCAGCGACGGGGGCTATGGCTACACCTTC
CASSDGGYGYTF
>.|TRBV9|few|TRBJ2-5
TGTGCCAGCAGCGTAGGCGGCAGTCAAGAGACCCAGTACTTC
CASSVGGSQETQYF
>.|TRBV7-9|.|TRBJ1-6
TGTGCCAGCAGCCCCCCCGGGAGCGGCCCAGGTTCACCCCTCCACTTT
CASSPPGSGPGSPLHF
>.|TRBV5-5|.|TRBJ1-2
TGTGCCAGCAGCTTGGACGGTGGCTACACCTTC
CASSLDGGYTF
>TRBD2|TRBV9|few|TRBJ2-2
TGTGCCAGCAGCGCTCGGCAAGCGGGGATGAACACCGGGGAGCTGTTTTTT
CASSARQAGMNTGELFF
>TRBD2|TRBV18|few|TRBJ2-7
TGTGCCAGCTCACCTCCTAGCGGGGTACGTTCCTACGAGCAGTACTTC
CASSPPSGVRSYEQYF
>TRBD1|TRBV18|.|TRBJ1-2
TGTGCCAGCTCAACGGACAGGACGGCTAACTATGGCTACACCTTC
CASSTDRTANYGYTF
>TRBD1|TRBV10-3|.|TRBJ1-2
TGTGCCATCAGTCGGGACAGCACCTATGGCTACACCTTC
CAISRDSTYGYTF
>.|TRBV7-8|few|TRBJ2-7
TGTGCCAGCAGCTTGGGCAGGGTACCCTACGAGCAGTACTTC
CASSLGRVPYEQYF
>TRBD2|TRBV15|.|TRBJ2-3
TGTGCCACCTGGCCTAGCGGGAGCACAGATACGCAGTATTTT
CATWPSGSTDTQYF
>.|TRBV5-1|.|TRBJ1-1
TGCGCCAGCAGCTTTGAGAGGAACACTGAAGCTTTCTTT
CASSFERNTEAFF
>TRBD2|TRBV19|.|TRBJ2-3
TGTGCCAGTAGTATCGGGAGCGGGAAGACAGATACGCAGTATTTT
CASSIGSGKTDTQYF
>TRBD2|TRBV6-5|.|TRBJ2-7
TGTGCCAGCAATAAGGGACTAGCGGGAGCCGAGCAGTACTTC
CASNKGLAGAEQYF
>TRBD2|TRBV6-5|few|TRBJ2-1
TGTGCCAGCAGTAACGGACTAGCGGGATACAATGAGCAGTTCTTC
CASSNGLAGYNEQFF
>.|TRBV5-4|few|TRBJ1-5
TGTGCCAGCAGCTTGGACGGGTTTAGCGATCAGCCCCAGCATTTT
CASSLDGFSDQPQHF
>.|TRBV2|.|TRBJ2-5
TGTGCCAGCGCGGGTTTGGTGTACCAAGAGACCCAGTACTTC
CASAGLVYQETQYF
>TRBD1|TRBV7-9|few|TRBJ2-5
TGTGCCAGCAGCCGGGACAGCATAGGGACCCAGTACTTC
CASSRDSIGTQYF
>.|TRBV18|.|TRBJ2-5
TGTGCCAGCTCACCCCGCGGGCGCGGAGAAGAGACCCAGTACTTC
CASSPRGRGEETQYF
>TRBD1|TRBV11-2|few|TRBJ2-7
TGTGCCAGCAGCTACCCGGACAGGTTCTGGTACGAGCAGTACTTC
CASSYPDRFWYEQYF
>TRBD1|TRBV29-1|few|TRBJ1-1
TGCAGCGGCATTGGGACAGGGAGGTTCGAAGCTTTCTTT
CSGIGTGRFEAFF
>.|TRBV5-1|.|TRBJ1-6
TGCGCCAGCAGCTCTGGACCGGGTTCCGTTTCCGTGTTGGGGGCCTCACCCCTCCACTTT
CASSSGPGSVSVLGASPLHF
>.|TRBV11-2|few|TRBJ2-3
TGTGCCAGCAGCTTCTCCTACAGCACAGATACGCAGTATTTT
CASSFSYSTDTQYF
>TRBD1|TRBV7-9|few|TRBJ2-7
TGTGCCAGCAGCACTACCGCCGGACAGGGCACCTACGAGCAGTACTTC
CASSTTAGQGTYEQYF
>.|TRBV6-5|few|TRBJ2-1
TGTGCCAGCAGTAACAGGGTCAATGAGCAGTTCTTC
CASSNRVNEQFF
>.|TRBV14|.|TRBJ2-7
TGTGCCAGCAGCCGGGGCGACTTCTACGAGCAGTACTTC
CASSRGDFYEQYF
>TRBD1|TRBV7-2|few|TRBJ2-7
TGTGCCAGCAGCATTGACAGGGGGCCCATTTACGAGCAGTACTTC
CASSIDRGPIYEQYF
>TRBD1|TRBV6-6|.|TRBJ1-5
TGTGCCAGCAGTTACCGGACAGGGCTGCAGCCCCAGCATTTT
CASSYRTGLQPQHF
>.|TRBV5-1|few|TRBJ1-2
TGCGCCAGCAGCTACTTTTCAAAATCCCCGGGTGGCTACACCTTC
CASSYFSKSPGGYTF
>TRBD2|TRBV4-2|few|TRBJ2-2
TGTGCCAGCAGCCCCCCAGCCAGCGGGGGGCCCAACACCGGGGAGCTGTTTTTT
CASSPPASGGPNTGELFF
>TRBD2|TRBV7-8|.|TRBJ2-1
TGTGCCAGCAGCTTGCGGGAGCGGGCCAATGAGCAGTTCTTC
CASSLRERANEQFF
>TRBD1|TRBV7-7|.|TRBJ2-7
TGTGCCAGCAGCTCCGGGACAGGGTACGAGCAGTACTTC
CASSSGTGYEQYF
>TRBD1|TRBV4-1|few|TRBJ2-2
TGCGCCAGCAGTTCCCAAAGGGGGCCCGGGGAGCTGTTTTTT
CASSSQRGPGELFF
>.|TRBV5-1|.|TRBJ2-1
TGCGCCAGCAGCGCGCCCCGACAGGACAATGAGCAGTTCTTC
CASSAPRQDNEQFF
>TRBD1|TRBV29-1|.|TRBJ2-1
TGCAGCGCCAGCAGGGGGTCGAATGAGCAGTTCTTC
CSASRGSNEQFF
>TRBD2|TRBV9|few|TRBJ2-1
TGTGCCAGCAGCTTTGCCCACTCCGCTAGCGGGTCCTACAATGAGCAGTTCTTC
CASSFAHSASGSYNEQFF
>.|TRBV7-9|.|TRBJ2-1
TGTGCCATTGCAGGGGCCTACAATGAGCAGTTCTTC
CAIAGAYNEQFF
>.|TRBV7-2|.|TRBJ1-4
TGTGCCAGCAGCTTAGCGCTACAGGCCAATGAAAAACTGTTTTTT
CASSLALQANEKLFF
>TRBD2|TRBV9|.|TRBJ2-1
TGTGCCAGCAGCGTAGACGCACTAGCGGTTAATGAGCAGTTCTTC
CASSVDALAVNEQFF